The entry that follows covers one T cell receptor (beta chain) sequence. The data were taken from a study of blood T cell repertoires in COVID-19. The CDR3 has 15 amino acids. With V trimmed by 1 base and J by 4 bases, 1 base remained unmatched. Germline V CDR1 and CDR2: KGHDR, SFDVKD. Sequencing used immunoSEQ multiplex PCR; TCRdb keeps in-frame clones, though not all of them. The table lists 300,000 to 400,000 clones, 90% of them singletons. Sample: peripheral blood. The genes are TRBV24-1 and TRBJ2-1, with TRBD1 matching over 9 bases. This TCR was sampled from a woman under 40 with COVID-19, enrolled during active disease. The CDR3, as DNA: TGTGCCACCAGTGATTTCGGACAGGGGTACAATGAGCAGTTCTTC. Translating gives CATSDFGQGYNEQFF.